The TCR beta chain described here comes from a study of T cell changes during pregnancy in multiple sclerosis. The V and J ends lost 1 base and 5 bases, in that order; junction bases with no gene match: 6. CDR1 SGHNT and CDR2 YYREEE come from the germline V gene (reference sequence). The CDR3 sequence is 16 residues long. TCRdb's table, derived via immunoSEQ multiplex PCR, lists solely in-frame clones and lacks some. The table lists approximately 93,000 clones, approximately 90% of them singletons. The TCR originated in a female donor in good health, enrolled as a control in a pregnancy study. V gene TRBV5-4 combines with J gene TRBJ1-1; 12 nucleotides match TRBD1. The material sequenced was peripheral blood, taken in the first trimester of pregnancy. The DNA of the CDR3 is TGTGCCAGCAGCTTGTCGGGACAGGGGGCTCGGACTGAAGCTTTCTTT. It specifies CASSLSGQGARTEAFF.